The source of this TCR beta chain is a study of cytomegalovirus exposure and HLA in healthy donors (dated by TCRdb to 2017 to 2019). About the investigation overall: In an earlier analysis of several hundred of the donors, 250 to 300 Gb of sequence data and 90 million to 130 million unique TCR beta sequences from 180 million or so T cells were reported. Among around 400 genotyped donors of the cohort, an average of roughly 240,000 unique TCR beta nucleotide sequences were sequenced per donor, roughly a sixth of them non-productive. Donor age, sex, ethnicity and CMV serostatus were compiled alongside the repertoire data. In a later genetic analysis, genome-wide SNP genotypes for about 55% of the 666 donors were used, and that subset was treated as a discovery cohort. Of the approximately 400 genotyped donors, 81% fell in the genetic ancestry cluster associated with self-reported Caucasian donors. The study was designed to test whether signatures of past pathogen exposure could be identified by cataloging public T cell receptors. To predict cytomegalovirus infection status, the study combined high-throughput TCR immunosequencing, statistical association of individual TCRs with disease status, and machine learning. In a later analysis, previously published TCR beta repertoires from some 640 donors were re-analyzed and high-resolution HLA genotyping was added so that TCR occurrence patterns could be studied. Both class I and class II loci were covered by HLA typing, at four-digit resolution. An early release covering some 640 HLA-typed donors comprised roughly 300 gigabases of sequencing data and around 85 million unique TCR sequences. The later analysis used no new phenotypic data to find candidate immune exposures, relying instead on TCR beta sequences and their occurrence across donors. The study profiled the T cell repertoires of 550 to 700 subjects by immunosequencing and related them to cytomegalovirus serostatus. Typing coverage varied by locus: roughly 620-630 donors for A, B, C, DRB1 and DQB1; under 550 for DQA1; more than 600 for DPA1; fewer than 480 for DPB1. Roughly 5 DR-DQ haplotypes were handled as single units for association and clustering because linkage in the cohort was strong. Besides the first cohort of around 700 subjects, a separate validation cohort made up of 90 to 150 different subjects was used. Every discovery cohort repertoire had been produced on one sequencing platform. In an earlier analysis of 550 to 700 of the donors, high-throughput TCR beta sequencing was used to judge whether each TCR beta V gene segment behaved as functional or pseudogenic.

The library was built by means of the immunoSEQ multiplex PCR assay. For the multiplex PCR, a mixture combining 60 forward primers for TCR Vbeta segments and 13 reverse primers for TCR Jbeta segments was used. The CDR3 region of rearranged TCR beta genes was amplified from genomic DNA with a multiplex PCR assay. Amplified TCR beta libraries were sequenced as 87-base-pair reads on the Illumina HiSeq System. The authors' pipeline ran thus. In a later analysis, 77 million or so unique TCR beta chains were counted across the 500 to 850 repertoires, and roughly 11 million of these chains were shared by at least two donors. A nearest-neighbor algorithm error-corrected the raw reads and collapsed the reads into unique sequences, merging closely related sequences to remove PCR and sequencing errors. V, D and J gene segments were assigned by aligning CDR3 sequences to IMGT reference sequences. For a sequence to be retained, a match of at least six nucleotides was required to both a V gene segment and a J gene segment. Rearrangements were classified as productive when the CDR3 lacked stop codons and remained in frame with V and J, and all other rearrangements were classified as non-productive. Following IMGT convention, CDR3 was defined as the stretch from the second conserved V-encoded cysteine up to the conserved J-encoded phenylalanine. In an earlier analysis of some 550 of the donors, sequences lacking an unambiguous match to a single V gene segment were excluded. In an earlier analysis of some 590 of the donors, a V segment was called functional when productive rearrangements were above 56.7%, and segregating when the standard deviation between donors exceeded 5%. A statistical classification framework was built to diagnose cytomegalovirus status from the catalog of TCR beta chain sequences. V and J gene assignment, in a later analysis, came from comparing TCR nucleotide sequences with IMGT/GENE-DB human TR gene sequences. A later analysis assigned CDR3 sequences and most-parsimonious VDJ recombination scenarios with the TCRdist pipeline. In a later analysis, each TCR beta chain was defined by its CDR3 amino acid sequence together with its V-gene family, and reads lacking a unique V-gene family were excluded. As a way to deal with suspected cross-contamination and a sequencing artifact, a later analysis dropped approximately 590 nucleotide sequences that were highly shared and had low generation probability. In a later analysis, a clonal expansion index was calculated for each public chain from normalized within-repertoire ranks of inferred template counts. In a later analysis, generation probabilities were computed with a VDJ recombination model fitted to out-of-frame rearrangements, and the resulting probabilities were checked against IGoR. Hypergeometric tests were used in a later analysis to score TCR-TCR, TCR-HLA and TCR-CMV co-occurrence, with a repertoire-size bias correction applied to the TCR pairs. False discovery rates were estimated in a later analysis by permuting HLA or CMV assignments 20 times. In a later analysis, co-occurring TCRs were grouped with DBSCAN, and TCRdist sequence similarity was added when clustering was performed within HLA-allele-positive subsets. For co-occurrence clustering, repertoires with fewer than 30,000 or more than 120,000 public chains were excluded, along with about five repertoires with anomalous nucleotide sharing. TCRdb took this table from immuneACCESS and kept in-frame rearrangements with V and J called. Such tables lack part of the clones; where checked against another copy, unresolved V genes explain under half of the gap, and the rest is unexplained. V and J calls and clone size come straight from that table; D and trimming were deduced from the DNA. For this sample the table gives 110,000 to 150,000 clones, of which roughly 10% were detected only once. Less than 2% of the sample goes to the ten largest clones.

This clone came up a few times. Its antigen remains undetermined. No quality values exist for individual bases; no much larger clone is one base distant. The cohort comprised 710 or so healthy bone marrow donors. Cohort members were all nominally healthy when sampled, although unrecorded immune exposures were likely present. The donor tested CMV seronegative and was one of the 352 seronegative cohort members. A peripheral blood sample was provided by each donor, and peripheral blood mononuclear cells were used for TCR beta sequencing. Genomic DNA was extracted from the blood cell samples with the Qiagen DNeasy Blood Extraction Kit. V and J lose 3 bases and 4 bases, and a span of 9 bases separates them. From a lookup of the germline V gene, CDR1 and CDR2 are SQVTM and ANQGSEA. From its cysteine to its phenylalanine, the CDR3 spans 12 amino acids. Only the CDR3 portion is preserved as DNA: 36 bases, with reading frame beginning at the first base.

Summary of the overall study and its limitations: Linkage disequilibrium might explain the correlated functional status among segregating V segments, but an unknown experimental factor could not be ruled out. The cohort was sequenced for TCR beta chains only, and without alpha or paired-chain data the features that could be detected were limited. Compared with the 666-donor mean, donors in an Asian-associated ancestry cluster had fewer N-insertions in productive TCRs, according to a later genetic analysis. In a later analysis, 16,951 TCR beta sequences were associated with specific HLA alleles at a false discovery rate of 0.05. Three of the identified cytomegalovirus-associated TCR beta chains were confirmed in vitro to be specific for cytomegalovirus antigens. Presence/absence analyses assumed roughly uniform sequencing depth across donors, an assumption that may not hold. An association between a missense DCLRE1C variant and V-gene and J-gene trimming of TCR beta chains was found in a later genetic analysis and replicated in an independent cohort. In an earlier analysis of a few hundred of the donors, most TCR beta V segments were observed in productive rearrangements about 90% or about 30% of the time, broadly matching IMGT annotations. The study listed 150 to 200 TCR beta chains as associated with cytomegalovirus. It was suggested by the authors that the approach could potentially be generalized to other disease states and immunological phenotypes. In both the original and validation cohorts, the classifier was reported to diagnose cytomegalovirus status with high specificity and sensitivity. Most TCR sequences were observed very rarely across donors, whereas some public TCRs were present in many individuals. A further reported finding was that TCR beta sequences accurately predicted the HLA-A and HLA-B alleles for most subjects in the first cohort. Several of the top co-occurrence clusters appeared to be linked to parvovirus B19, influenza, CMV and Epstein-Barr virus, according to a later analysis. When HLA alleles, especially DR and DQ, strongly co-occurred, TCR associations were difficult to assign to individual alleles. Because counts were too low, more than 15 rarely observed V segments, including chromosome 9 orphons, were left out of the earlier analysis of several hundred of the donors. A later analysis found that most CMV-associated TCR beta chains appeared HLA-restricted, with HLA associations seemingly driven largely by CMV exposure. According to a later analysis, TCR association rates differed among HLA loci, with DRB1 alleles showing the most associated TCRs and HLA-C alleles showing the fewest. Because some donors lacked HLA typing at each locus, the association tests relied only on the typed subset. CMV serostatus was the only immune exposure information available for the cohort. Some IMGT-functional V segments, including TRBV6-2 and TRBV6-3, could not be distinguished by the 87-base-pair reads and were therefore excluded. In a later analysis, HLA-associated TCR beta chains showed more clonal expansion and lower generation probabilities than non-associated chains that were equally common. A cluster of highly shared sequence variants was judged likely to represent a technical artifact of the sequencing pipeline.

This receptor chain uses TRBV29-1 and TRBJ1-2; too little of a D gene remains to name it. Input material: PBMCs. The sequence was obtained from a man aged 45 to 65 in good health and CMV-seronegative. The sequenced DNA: TGCAGCGTTGAGGCCAGGCCCTATGGCTACACCTTC. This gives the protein CSVEARPYGYTF.